This TCR beta chain emerged from a study of graft-versus-host responses after intestinal transplantation. Study at large: Once they had received anti-thymocyte globulin induction, all recipients took tacrolimus and steroids for approximately three years.

Study-level findings and limits: Where graft-donor T cell macrochimerism was present, patients had high graft-versus-host to host-versus-graft clonal ratios in allografts. Recipient marrow contained GvH clones, some of which appeared first in ileum or blood. Early HvG declines after transplant were associated with peak circulating GvH clone levels.

Trimming removed 5 bases from V and 7 bases from J, with 12 bases in between. Looked up from germline, CDR1 is SGHVS and CDR2 is FQNEAQ. This CDR3 comprises 14 residues. For this clone: Its antigen is unknown.

Using immunoSEQ multiplex PCR, the repertoire was profiled, and TCRdb retains in-frame clones only, with some absent. The data hold about 97,000 clones, with approximately 90% observed a single time. The origin of this receptor is a human patient who received an intestinal transplant, so some T cells may come from the graft donor. The chain joins TRBV7-8 to TRBJ1-6; D gene ambiguous. Specimen: PBMCs, collected about 460 days after intestinal transplant. The CDR3 DNA follows: TGTGCCAGCAGCGGAGACCCGTCAAATTCACCCCTCCACTTT. This encodes CASSGDPSNSPLHF. Using reference TRBV7-8 and TRBJ1-6 for the parts outside the CDR3, the full variable domain is GAGVSQSPRYKVAKRGQDVALRCDPISGHVSLFWYQQALGQGPEFLTYFQNEAQLDKSGLPSDRFFAERPEGSVSTLKIQRTQQEDSAVYLCASSGDPSNSPLHFGNGTRLTVT.